The following is a TCR beta chain sequence with its context. Its target antigen remains unknown. No base qualities exist here, and no much larger clone lies one base off it. This entry is derived from a study of blood T cell repertoires in COVID-19 (dated by TCRdb to the early 2020s). About the study as a whole: Samples from collaborators originated in the United States, Italy and Spain and spanned both the acute and convalescent phases of COVID-19. The repertoires were released in a freely available public database intended as a resource for research on the immune response to SARS-CoV-2. Subjects who had been exposed to COVID-19, were actively infected with it, or had recovered from it provided the deeply sampled blood TCRbeta repertoires that made up the dataset. The material from the prospective study consisted of cDNA or gDNA derived from T cells, B-cell-depleted T cells, or PBMCs. Samples came from the ongoing ImmuneRACE study (first 160 participants) plus 1,254 subjects from 6 global collaborators. A de-identified subject ID, COVID-19 status, age in years and sex were almost always included in the sample metadata. Where available, HLA class I and class II types were taken from metadata supplied by the sample provider and were not determined by assay-based typing. General study outcomes and caveats: How much clinical and demographic metadata was included differed by source and by participant, and the metadata was provided uncurated.

The immunoSEQ Assay, a bias-controlled multiplex PCR, was used to amplify TCRbeta CDR3 regions from genomic DNA. In the paper's pipeline: The number of nucleated cells in each sample was estimated from the amplification of reference gene primers within the assay. To quantify the absolute abundance of each unique TCRbeta CDR3 rearrangement, sequence reads were collapsed and filtered. For each sample, productive Simpson clonality was calculated as the square root of Simpson's diversity index across productive rearrangements. The table comes from immuneACCESS by way of TCRdb, which keeps in-frame sequences with V and J called. Part of the clones is missing from these tables; in studies checked, under half for an unresolved V gene and the rest for unknown reasons. The V and J calls and clone size are taken from that table; D and trimming were inferred from the DNA. The sample data list about 130,000 clones, and roughly 80% of these were observed just once. Of the sample, 12% falls within the top ten clones.

Collaborating institutions collected whole blood in K2EDTA tubes following their own protocols. For TCRbeta analysis, collaborator samples were shipped as frozen whole blood, as isolated PBMCs, or as DNA extracted from either sample type. From the cysteine up to the phenylalanine, the CDR3 has a length of 15 residues. CDR3 DNA only is kept here, 45 bases in frame from base 1. Reading the germline V gene (reference sequence) gives CDR1 SEHNR and CDR2 FQNEAQ. The trim is 5 bases for V and 2 bases for J, with a gap of 15 bases between the germline ends. Sequenced material: peripheral blood. This receptor was obtained from a woman aged 55-69 years with acute or convalescent COVID-19. The V and J genes are TRBV7-9 and TRBJ1-2; possibly the D gene is TRBD1, per 5 matching bases. The sequenced DNA: TGTGCCAGCAGCACCTCAGGGCTACCAAACTATGGCTACACCTTC. Its protein reads: CASSTSGLPNYGYTF.